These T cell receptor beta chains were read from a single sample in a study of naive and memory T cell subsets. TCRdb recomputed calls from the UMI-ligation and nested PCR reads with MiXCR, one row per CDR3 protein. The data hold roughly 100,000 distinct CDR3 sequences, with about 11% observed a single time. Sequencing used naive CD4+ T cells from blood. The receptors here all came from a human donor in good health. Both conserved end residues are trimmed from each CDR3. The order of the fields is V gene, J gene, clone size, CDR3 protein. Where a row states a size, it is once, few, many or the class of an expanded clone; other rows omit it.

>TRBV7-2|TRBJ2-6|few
ASSVTVNPGANVLT
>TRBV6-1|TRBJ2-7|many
ASNPTPKNEQY
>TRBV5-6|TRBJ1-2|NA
ASSLPDGTGRDGYT
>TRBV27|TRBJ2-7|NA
ASSWAGTGTGEQY
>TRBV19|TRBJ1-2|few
ASRGQGGYNYGYT
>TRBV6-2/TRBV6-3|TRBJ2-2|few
ATSGLLTGELF
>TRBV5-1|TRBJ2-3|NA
ASRNRDTQY
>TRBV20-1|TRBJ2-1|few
SARDGGGLRANNEQF
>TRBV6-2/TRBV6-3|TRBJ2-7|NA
ASSLTVDYEQY
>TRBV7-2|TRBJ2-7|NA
ASRRTSGSPSSYEQY
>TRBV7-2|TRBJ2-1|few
AIPGRQGANNEQF
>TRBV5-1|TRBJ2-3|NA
ASNREPSTDTQY
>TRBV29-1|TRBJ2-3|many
SVETGGVLTDTQY
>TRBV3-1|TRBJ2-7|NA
ASSQGLWGPYEQY
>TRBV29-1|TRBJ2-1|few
SGRDRGYNEQF
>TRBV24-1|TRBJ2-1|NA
ATSDLGQPLADEQF
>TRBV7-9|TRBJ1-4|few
ASSRTDVKLF
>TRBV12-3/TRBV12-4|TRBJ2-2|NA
ASSSRRLAANPRELF
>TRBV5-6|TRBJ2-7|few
ASTSDQSYEQY
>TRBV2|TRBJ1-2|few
ASSETHAAGYT
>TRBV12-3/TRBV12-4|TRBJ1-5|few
ASSLTAQGGQPQH
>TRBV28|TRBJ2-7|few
ASVSTYEQY
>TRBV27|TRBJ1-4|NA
ASSGQRTINEKLF
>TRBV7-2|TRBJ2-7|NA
ASSLAPLGEQY
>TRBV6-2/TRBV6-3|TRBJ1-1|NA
ASRFQNTEAF
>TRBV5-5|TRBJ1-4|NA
ASSSYRGPNEKLF
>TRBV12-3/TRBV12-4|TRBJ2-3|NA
ASSFPDRVLADTQY
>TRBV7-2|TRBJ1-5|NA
ASSLDGSGQPQH
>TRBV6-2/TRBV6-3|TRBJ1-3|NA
ASSPRDTIY
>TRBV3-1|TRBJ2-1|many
ASSQEPQYNEQF
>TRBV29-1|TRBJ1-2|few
SVEDQSYSDRGDGYT
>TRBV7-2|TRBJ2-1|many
ASSLNGGTNEQF
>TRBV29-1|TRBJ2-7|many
SSSDRVGEQY
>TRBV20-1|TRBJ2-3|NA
SAEDRDRDTQY
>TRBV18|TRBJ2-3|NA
ASSPRKGGYGDTQY
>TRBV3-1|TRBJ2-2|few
ASSHLTGELF
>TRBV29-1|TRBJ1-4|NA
SAGESGVSNEKLF
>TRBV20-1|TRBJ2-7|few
SAAPRNSYEQY
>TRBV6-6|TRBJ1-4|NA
ASSYRDGTEKLF
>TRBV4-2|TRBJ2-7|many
ASSPGTSGRFISEQY
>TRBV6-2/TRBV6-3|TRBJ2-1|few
ASSFSTSGSVESYNEQF
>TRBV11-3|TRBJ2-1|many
ASSLGLAGNNEQF
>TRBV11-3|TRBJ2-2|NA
ASSLVPGNTGELF
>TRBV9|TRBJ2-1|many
ASSVAAVLDNEQF
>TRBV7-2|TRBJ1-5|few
ASSLVRVNQPQH